This T cell receptor beta chain stems from a study of T-cell reconstitution after alpha-beta-depleted transplantation in children (dated by TCRdb to about 2016). Context from the whole study: The study quantitatively tracked T-cell immune reconstitution after TCRalphabeta/CD19-depleted allogeneic hematopoietic cell transplantation in children using TCR repertoire profiling. General findings and caveats noted by the study authors: The high TCRbeta diversity at day 60 in some patients was ascribed to recipient T cells and intrathymic progenitors that had survived conditioning. Over the following months the frequencies of hyperexpanded clones went down, and after one year T-cell counts and TCRbeta diversity were mostly credited to newly produced T cells. About two months after transplant, the apparently early recovery of alphabetaT-cell counts reportedly depended on just several hundred clones that had expanded rapidly and came from non-depleted graft cells.

Taken with the paper, the label for treatment or condition translates to: allogeneic hematopoietic cell transplantation with graft depleted of TCRalphabeta T cells and CD19 B cells. The children who served as transplant recipients had been given grafts of TCRalphabeta/CD19-depleted allogeneic hematopoietic cells. CDR1 and CDR2 are read off the germline V gene as SQVTM and ANQGSEA. The CDR3 starts with the cysteine, ends with the phenylalanine, and has 12 residues. Of all the DNA, just the CDR3 is kept, 36 bases in frame from base 1. Trimming removed 3 bases from V and 3 bases from J, leaving 9 bases between the germline ends. In the case of this clonotype: Its target antigen remains unknown. There are no base qualities to consult, and no much larger clone falls within one base.

The library was prepared using PCR. These reads were obtained on an Illumina HiSeq 2500. TCR library preparation used molecular barcoding, with unique molecular identifiers applied to normalize quantification of the TCRbeta repertoire. The public sequencing data were trimmed at Q25 with fastp and processed into clonotypes with MiXCR by TCRdb, which kept only in-frame beta chains. Every entry covers one CDR3 protein and lists the most common genes and DNA from its rows. This sample lists almost 250,000 distinct CDR3 sequences; roughly 23% were detected once. Over 2.5% of the sample is in the top ten clones.

The sequence came from a girl aged 2 to 9 with Fanconi anemia, due to receive a stem cell transplant. The rearrangement combines TRBV29-1 with TRBJ2-7; the D region possibly corresponds to TRBD2 (5 bases align). The specimen comprised PBMCs, sampled before TCRalphabeta/CD19-depleted stem cell transplant. The base sequence is TGCAGCGTTGAGGACGGAGGCTACGAGCAGTACTTC. It is translated as CSVEDGGYEQYF.